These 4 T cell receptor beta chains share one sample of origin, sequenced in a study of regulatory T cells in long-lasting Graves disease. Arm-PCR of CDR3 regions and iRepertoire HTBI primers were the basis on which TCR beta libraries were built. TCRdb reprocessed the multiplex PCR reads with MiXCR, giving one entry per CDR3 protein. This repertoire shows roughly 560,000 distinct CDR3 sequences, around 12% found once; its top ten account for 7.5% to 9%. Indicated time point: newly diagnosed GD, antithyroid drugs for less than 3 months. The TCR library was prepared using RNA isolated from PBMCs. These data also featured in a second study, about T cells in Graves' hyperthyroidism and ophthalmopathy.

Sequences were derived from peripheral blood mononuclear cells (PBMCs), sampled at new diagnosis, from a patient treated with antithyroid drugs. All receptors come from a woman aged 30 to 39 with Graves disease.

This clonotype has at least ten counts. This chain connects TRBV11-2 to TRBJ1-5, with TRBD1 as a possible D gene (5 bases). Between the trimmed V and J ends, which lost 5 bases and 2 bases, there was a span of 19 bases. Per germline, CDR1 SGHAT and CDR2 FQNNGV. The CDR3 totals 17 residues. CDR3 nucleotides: TGTGCCAGCAGCCCACGGGGTGGGGGGTGGGGCAATCAGCCCCAGCATTTT. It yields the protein CASSPRGGGWGNQPQHF. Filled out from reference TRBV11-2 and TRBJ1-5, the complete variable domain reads EAGVAQSPRYKIIEKRQSVAFWCNPISGHATLYWYQQILGQGPKLLIQFQNNGVVDDSQLPKDRFSAERLKGVDSTLKIQPAKLEDSAVYLCASSPRGGGWGNQPQHFGDGTRLSIL.

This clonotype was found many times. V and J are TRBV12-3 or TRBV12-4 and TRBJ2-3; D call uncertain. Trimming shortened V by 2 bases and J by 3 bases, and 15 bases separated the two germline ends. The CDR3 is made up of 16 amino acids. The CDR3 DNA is TGTGCCAGCAGTTTACTTAGGCACGAAGCAACAGATACGCAGTATTTT. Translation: CASSLLRHEATDTQYF.

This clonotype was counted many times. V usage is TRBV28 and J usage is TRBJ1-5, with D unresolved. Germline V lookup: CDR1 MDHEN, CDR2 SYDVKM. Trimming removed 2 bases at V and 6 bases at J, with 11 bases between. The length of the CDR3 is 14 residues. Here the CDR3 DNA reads TGTGCCAGCAGTTTAAAGGGATTGCGTCAGCCCCAGCATTTT. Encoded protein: CASSLKGLRQPQHF.

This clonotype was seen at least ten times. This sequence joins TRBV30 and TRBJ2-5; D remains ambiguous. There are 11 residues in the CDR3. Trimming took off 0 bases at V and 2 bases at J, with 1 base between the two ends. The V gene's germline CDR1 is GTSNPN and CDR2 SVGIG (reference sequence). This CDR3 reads CAWSVQETQYF. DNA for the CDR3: TGTGCCTGGAGTGTACAAGAGACCCAGTACTTC.